This entry describes one T cell receptor beta chain. V lost 7 bases, J lost 0 bases, and 10 bases lay in between. The CDR3 length is 12 residues. Looked up from germline, CDR1 is SQVTM and CDR2 is ANQGSEA. The data were produced by immunoSEQ multiplex PCR, yet TCRdb's version contains in-frame clones alone and is incomplete. The sample lists roughly 380,000 clones, roughly 84% occurring once. The data were obtained in a study of Ad26.COV2.S vaccination and SARS-CoV-2 variants. Described treatment: 15 to 20 received Ad26.COV2.S at low or high dose, single or two shots; five or six received placebo; per-sample allocation not given. Samples came from day 63 after the first vaccine or placebo injection.

This receptor was identified in a person aged 18-65 years who received the Ad26.COV2.S COVID-19 vaccine or a placebo. The chain couples TRBV29-1 to TRBJ2-7, with D maybe TRBD2 (5 bases). The starting material was peripheral blood, obtained in a trial of Ad26.COV2.S vaccine versus placebo. DNA of the CDR3: TGCAGCGCTGAGGGATCCTCCTACGAGCAGTACTTC. Encoded protein: CSAEGSSYEQYF.